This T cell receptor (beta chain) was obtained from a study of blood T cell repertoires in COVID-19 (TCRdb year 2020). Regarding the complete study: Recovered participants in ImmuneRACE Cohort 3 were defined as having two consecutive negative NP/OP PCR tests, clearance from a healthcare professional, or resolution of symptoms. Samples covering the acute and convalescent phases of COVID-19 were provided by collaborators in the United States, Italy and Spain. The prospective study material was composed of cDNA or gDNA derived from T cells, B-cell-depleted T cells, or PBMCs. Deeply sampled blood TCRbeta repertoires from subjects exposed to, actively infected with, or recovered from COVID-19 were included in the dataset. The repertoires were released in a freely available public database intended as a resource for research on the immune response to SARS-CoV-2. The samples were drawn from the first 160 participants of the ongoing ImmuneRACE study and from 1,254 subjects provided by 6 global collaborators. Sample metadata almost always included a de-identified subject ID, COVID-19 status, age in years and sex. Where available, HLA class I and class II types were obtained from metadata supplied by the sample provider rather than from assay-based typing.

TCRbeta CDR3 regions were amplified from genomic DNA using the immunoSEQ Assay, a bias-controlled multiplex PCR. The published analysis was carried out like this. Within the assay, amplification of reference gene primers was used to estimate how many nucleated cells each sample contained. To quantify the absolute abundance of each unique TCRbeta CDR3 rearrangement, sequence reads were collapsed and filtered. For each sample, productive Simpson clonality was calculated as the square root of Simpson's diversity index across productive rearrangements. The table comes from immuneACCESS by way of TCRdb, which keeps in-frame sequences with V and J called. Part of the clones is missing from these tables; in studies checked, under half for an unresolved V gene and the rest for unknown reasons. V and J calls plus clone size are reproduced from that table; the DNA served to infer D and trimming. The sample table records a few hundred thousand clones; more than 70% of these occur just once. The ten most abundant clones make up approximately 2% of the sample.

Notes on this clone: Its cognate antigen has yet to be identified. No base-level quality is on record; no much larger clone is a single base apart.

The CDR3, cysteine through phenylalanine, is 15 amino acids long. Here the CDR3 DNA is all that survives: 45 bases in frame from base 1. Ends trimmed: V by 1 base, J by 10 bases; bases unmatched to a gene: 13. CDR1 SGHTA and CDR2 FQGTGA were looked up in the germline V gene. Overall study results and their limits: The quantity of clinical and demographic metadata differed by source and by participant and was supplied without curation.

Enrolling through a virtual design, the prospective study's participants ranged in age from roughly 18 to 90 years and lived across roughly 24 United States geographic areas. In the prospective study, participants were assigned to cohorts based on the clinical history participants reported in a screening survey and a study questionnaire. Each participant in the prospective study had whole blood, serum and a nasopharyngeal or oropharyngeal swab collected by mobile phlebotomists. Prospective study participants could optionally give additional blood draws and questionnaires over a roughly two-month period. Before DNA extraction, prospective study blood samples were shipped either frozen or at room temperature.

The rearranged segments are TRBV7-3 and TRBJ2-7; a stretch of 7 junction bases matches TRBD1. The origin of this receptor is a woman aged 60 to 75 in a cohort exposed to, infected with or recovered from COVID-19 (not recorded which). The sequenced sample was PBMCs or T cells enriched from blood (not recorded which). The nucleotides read TGTGCCAGCAGCTTAAATGGCTTAAACGGACAGGTACAGTACTTC. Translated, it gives CASSLNGLNGQVQYF.